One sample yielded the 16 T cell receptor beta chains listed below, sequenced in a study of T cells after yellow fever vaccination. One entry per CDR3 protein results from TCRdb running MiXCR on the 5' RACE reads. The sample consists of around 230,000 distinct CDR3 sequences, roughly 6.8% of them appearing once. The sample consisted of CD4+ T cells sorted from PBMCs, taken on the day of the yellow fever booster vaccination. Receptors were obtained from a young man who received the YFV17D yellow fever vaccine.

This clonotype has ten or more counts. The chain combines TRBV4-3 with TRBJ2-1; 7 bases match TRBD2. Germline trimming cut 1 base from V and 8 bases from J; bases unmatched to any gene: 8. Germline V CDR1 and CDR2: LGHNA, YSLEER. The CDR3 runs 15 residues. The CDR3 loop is CASSQGAAGRDEQFF. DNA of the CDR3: TGCGCCAGCAGCCAAGGGGCGGCGGGGAGGGATGAGCAGTTCTTC.

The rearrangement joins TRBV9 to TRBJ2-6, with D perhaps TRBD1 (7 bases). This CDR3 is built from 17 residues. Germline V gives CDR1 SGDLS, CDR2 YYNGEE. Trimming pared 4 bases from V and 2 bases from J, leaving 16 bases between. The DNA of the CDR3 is TGTGCCAGCAGCCCACCGGAGGGGGCGCCTGGGGCCAACGTCCTGACTTTC. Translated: CASSPPEGAPGANVLTF.

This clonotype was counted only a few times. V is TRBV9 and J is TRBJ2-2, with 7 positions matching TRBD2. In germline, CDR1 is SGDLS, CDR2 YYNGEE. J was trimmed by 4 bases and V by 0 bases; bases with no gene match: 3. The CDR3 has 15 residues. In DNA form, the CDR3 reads TGTGCCAGCAGCGTAGTCCCGGGAGGCACCGGGGAGCTGTTTTTT. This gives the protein CASSVVPGGTGELFF.

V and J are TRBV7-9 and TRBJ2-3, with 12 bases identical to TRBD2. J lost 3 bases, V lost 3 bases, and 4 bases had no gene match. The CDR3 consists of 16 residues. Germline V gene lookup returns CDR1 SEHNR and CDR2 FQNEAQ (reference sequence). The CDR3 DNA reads TGTGCCAGCAGCTTGTCCGGGACTAGCGGGACAGATACGCAGTATTTT. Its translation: CASSLSGTSGTDTQYF.

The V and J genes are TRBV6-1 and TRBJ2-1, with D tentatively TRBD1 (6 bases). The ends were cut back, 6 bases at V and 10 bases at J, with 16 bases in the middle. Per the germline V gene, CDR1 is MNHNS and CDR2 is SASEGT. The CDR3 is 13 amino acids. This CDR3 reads CASRRIQGWEQFF. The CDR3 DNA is TGTGCCAGCAGACGAATACAGGGCTGGGAGCAGTTCTTC.

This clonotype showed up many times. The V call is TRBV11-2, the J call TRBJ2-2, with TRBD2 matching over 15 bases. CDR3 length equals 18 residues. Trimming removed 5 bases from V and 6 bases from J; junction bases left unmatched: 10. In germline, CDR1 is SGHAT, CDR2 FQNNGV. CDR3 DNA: TGTGCCAGCAGCATGTACCCGGGACTAGCGGGAGGATCCGGGGAGCTGTTTTTT. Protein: CASSMYPGLAGGSGELFF. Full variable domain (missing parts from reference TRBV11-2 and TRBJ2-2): EAGVAQSPRYKIIEKRQSVAFWCNPISGHATLYWYQQILGQGPKLLIQFQNNGVVDDSQLPKDRFSAERLKGVDSTLKIQPAKLEDSAVYLCASSMYPGLAGGSGELFFGEGSRLTVL.

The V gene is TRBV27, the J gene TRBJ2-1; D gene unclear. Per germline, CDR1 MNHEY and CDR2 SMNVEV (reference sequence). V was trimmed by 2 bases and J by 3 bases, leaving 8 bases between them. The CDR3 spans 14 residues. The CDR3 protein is CASSLRGDYNEQFF. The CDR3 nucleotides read TGTGCCAGCAGTTTACGAGGAGACTACAATGAGCAGTTCTTC.

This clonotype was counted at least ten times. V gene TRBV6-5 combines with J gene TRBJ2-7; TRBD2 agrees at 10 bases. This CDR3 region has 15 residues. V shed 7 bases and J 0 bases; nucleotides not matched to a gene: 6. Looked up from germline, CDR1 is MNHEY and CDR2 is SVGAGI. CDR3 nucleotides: TGTGCCAGCACTTCTAGCGGGGGTCTCTCCTACGAGCAGTACTTC. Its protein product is CASTSSGGLSYEQYF.

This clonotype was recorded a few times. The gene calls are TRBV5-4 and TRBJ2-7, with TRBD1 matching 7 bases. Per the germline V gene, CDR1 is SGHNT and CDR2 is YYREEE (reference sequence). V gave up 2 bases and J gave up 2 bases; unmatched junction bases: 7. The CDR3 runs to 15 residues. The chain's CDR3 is CASSLQGPGTYEQYF. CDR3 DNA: TGTGCCAGCAGCTTACAGGGGCCAGGCACCTACGAGCAGTACTTC.

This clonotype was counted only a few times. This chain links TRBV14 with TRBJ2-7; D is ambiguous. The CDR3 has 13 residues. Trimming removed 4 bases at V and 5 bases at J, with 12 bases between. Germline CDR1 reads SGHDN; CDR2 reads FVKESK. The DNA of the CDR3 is TGTGCCAGCAGCCGCTTTCTGCGGAACGAGCAGTACTTC. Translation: CASSRFLRNEQYF.

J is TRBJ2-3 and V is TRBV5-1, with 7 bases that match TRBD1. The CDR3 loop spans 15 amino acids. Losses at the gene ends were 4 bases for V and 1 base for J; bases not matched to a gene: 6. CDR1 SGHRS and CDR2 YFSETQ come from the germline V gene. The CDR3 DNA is TGCGCCAGCAGCCAGGGGGTTATTCGCACAGATACGCAGTATTTT. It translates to CASSQGVIRTDTQYF.

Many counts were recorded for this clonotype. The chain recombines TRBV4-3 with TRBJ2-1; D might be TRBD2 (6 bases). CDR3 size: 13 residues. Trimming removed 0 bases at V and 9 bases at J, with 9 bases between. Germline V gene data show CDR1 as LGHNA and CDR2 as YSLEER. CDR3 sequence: CASSQDGGSEQFF. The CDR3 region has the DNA TGCGCCAGCAGCCAAGATGGAGGGAGTGAGCAGTTCTTC.

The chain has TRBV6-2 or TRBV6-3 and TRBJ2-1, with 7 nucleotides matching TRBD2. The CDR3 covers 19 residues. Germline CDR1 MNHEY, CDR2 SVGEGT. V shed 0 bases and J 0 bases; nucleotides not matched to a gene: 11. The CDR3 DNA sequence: TGTGCCAGCAGTTACTCGATCGCTAGCGGAACGAGCTCCTACAATGAGCAGTTCTTC. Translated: CASSYSIASGTSSYNEQFF.

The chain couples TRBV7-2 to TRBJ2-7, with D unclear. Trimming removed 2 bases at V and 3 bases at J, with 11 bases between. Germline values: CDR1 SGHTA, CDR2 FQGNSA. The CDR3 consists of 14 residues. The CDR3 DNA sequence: TGTGCCAGCAGCTTACCCCGCAGAAACTACGAGCAGTACTTC. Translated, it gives CASSLPRRNYEQYF.

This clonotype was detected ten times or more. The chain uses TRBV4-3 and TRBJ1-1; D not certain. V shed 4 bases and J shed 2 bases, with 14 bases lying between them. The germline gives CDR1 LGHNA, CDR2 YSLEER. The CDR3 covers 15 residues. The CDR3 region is CASSRSTTTNTEAFF. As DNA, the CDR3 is TGCGCCAGCAGCCGTTCGACGACAACTAACACTGAAGCTTTCTTT.

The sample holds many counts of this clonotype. The CDR3 DNA reads TGTGCCAGCAGTTTCTCGTCTTCGGGCTCCTACGAGCAGTACTTC. This gives the protein CASSFSSSGSYEQYF. The chain combines TRBV27 with TRBJ2-7; D call uncertain. Germline CDR1 reads MNHEY; CDR2 reads SMNVEV (reference sequence). The length of the CDR3 is 15 residues. Trimming removed 3 bases at V and 0 bases at J, with 12 bases between.